The clone carrying this T cell receptor (beta chain) was counted between two and nine times. As yet, its antigen is unknown. With 1 base removed from V and 1 base from J, the gap between germline ends came to 10 bases. Per germline, CDR1 MNHEY and CDR2 SMNVEV (reference sequence). The CDR3 totals 16 residues. This sample was included in a study of Tregs in tolerant kidney transplant recipients. Study findings and constraints: Validation in larger populations is needed because few patients were studied. For some patients, primers changed over time, blocking nucleotide-level comparison.

Sequencing used immunoSEQ multiplex PCR; TCRdb keeps in-frame clones, though not all of them. The repertoire holds tens of thousands of clones, with 85% to 90% as singletons. The sequencing here drew on CD4+ T cells from blood, taken before the transplant. The TCR originated in a human donor who received a combined kidney and bone marrow transplant. The chain couples TRBV27 to TRBJ2-2; possible D gene TRBD2, 6 bases. The CDR3 region is CASSLWQAGNTGELFF. In DNA, the CDR3 is TGTGCCAGCAGTTTATGGCAAGCGGGGAACACCGGGGAGCTGTTTTTT.